The rows below give T cell receptor beta chains drawn from one sample of a study of molecular identifiers for immune sequencing clone quantification. Each CDR3 protein is one row after TCRdb ran MiXCR on the PCR reads. The data contain about half a million distinct CDR3 sequences, over 20% of them singletons. What was sequenced was naive CD8+ T cells from blood, with Jurkat cell RNA spiked in. The receptors were sampled from a human donor in good health. Some libraries in this study had Jurkat cell RNA spiked in. Each CDR3 is given with its conserved first and last residue. The D gene is left open where the match is weak. Expanded clones are given a class, and other clones once, few, many or no size at all.

>TRBV20-1|NA|TRBJ2-7|NA
CSAHPGASYEQYF
TGCAGTGCCCACCCAGGGGCTTCCTACGAGCAGTACTTC
>TRBV7-2|TRBD2|TRBJ2-1|many
CASSPNAGGGNEQFF
TGTGCCAGCAGCCCTAACGCCGGCGGGGGCAATGAGCAGTTCTTC
>TRBV7-2|TRBD2|TRBJ2-1|NA
CASSLETSGPYNEQFF
TGTGCCAGCAGCTTAGAAACTAGCGGGCCCTACAATGAGCAGTTCTTC
>TRBV6-5|NA|TRBJ1-2|many
CASRPDSHYGYTF
TGTGCCAGCAGACCGGACAGCCACTATGGCTACACCTTC
>TRBV6-5|NA|TRBJ1-4|NA
CASSDEGWGRDEKLFF
TGTGCCAGCAGTGATGAGGGATGGGGGAGGGATGAAAAACTGTTTTTT
>TRBV19|NA|TRBJ1-5|many
CASSVRRTQPQHF
TGTGCCAGTAGTGTCCGGAGGACTCAGCCCCAGCATTTT
>TRBV30|TRBD1|TRBJ2-7|many
CAWNPTGAGYEQYF
TGTGCCTGGAATCCGACAGGGGCGGGCTACGAGCAGTACTTC
>TRBV20-1|NA|TRBJ1-1|few
CSARVAGTNTEAFF
TGCAGTGCTAGAGTTGCGGGGACGAACACTGAAGCTTTCTTT
>TRBV7-9|NA|TRBJ2-7|NA
CASSSGGAYSYEQYF
TGTGCCAGCAGCTCAGGAGGAGCGTACTCCTACGAGCAGTACTTC
>TRBV12-3/TRBV12-4|TRBD1|TRBJ1-1|many
CASSWDRGQIRTEAFF
TGTGCCAGCAGTTGGGACAGGGGTCAAATCAGAACTGAAGCTTTCTTT
>TRBV4-1|TRBD1|TRBJ2-7|many
CASSPRTGGIYEQYF
TGCGCCAGCAGCCCTCGGACAGGGGGCATCTACGAGCAGTACTTC
>TRBV5-1|TRBD1|TRBJ1-1|many
CASSRSPTGPMNTEAFF
TGCGCCAGCAGCAGATCCCCGACAGGGCCCATGAACACTGAAGCTTTCTTT
>TRBV6-1|NA|TRBJ2-2|few
CASSPGGRVTGELFF
TGTGCCAGCAGTCCCGGGGGCAGGGTCACCGGGGAGCTGTTTTTT
>TRBV30|NA|TRBJ2-2|NA
CAWSESGTGELFF
TGTGCCTGGAGTGAGAGTGGGACCGGGGAGCTGTTTTTT
>TRBV3-1|NA|TRBJ2-5|few
CASSQEDWYQETQYF
TGTGCCAGCAGCCAAGAGGATTGGTACCAAGAGACCCAGTACTTC
>TRBV20-1|TRBD2|TRBJ2-3|NA
CSATYSGSISNTDTQCF
TGCAGTGCTACCTATAGCGGGAGTATTTCTAACACAGATACGCAGTGTTTT
>TRBV7-6|NA|TRBJ1-1|NA
CASSPVGGSTEAFF
TGTGCCAGCAGCCCGGTTGGGGGGAGCACTGAAGCTTTCTTT
>TRBV6-6|TRBD1|TRBJ1-2|many
CASSPQGESYRYTF
TGTGCCAGCAGTCCCCAGGGGGAGTCATATCGCTACACCTTC
>TRBV4-1|NA|TRBJ2-7|few
CASSQPGAAEQCF
TGCGCCAGCAGCCAGCCCGGGGCAGCCGAGCAGTGCTTC
>TRBV29-1|TRBD1|TRBJ2-1|many
CSGEDRAPYNEQFF
TGCAGCGGAGAAGACAGGGCCCCCTACAATGAGCAGTTCTTC
>TRBV10-3|NA|TRBJ1-1|few
CAISMTGNTEAFF
TGTGCCATCAGCATGACAGGGAACACTGAAGCTTTCTTT
>TRBV30|NA|TRBJ2-7|NA
CAWGPGTEQYF
TGTGCCTGGGGCCCCGGGACAGAGCAGTACTTC
>TRBV7-2|NA|TRBJ2-7|many
CASSQDLANEQYF
TGTGCCAGCAGCCAGGACCTAGCCAACGAGCAGTACTTC
>TRBV30|NA|TRBJ2-3|many
CAWSQTPETQYF
TGTGCCTGGAGTCAAACCCCTGAGACGCAGTATTTT
>TRBV27|NA|TRBJ2-1|few
CASSRLPSYNEQFF
TGTGCCAGCAGCCGTCTACCCTCCTACAATGAGCAGTTCTTC
>TRBV11-3|NA|TRBJ2-1|NA
CASSSTRGSHEQFF
TGTGCCAGCAGCTCTACCAGGGGTTCTCATGAGCAGTTCTTC